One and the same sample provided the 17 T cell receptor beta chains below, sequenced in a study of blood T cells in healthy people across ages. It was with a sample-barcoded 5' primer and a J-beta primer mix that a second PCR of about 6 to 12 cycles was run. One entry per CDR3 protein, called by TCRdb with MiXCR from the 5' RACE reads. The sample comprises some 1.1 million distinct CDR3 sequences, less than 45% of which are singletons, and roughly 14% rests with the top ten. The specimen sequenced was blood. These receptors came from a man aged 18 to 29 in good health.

The chain's CDR3 is CASSEEGGGPYEQYF. The CDR3 nucleotides read TGTGCCAGCAGTGAAGAGGGGGGGGGCCCTTACGAGCAGTACTTC. V usage is TRBV2 and J usage is TRBJ2-7; perhaps TRBD2 as D (7 bases). The CDR3 length is 15 residues. Trimming took 1 base from V and 4 from J, leaving 14 bases between them. Germline V gives CDR1 SNHLY, CDR2 FYNNEI.

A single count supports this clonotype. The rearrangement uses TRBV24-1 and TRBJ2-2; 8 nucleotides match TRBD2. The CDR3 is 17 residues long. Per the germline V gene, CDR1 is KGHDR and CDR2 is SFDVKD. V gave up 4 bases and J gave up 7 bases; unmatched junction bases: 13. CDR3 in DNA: TGTGCCACCAGTGACATTCGCCGGGGGGGCTTGAACGGGGAGCTGTTTTTT. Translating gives CATSDIRRGGLNGELFF.

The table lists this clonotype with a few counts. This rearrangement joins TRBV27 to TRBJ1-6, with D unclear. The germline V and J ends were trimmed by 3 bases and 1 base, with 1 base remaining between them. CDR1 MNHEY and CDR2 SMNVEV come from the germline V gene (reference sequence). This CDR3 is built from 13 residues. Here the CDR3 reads CASSLSYNSPLHF. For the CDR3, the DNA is TGTGCCAGCAGTTTGTCCTATAATTCACCCCTCCACTTT.

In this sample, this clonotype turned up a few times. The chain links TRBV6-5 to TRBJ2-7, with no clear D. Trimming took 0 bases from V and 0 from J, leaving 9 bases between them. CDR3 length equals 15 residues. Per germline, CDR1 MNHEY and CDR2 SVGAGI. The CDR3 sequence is CASSYSNGPSYEQYF. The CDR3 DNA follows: TGTGCCAGCAGTTACTCGAATGGGCCCTCCTACGAGCAGTACTTC.

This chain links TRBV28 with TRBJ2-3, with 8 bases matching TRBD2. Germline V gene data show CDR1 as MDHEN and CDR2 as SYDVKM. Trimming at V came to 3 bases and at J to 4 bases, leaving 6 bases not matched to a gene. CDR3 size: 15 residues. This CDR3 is CASSFELAEADTQYF. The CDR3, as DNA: TGTGCCAGCAGTTTTGAACTAGCGGAAGCAGATACGCAGTATTTT.

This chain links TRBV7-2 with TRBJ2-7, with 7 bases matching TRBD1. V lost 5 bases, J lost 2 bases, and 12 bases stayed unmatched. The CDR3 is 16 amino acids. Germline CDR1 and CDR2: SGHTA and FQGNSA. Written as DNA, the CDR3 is TGTGCCAGCAGCCCACAGGGGTCCCCCGATACCTACGAGCAGTACTTC. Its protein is CASSPQGSPDTYEQYF.

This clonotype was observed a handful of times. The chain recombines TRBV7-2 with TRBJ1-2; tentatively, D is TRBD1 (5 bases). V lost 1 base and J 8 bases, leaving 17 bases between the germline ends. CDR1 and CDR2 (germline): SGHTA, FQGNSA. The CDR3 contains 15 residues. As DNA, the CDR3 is TGTGCCAGCAGCTTAGTAGAGGGGATGGGTAAGGGCTACACCTTC. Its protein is CASSLVEGMGKGYTF.

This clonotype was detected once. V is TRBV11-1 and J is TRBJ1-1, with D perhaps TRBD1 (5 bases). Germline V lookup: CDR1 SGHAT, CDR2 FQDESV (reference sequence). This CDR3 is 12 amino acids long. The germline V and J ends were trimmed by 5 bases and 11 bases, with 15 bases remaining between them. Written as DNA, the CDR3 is TGTGCCAGCAGCCCGCCAGGGAGGCAGGCTTTCTTT. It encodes CASSPPGRQAFF.

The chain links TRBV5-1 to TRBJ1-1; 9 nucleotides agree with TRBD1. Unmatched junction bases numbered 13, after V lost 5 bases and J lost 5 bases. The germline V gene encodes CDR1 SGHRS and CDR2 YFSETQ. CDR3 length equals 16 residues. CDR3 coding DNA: TGCGCCAGCAGAGACGGGACAGGGTTTTCTGGGACTGAAGCTTTCTTT. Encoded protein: CASRDGTGFSGTEAFF.

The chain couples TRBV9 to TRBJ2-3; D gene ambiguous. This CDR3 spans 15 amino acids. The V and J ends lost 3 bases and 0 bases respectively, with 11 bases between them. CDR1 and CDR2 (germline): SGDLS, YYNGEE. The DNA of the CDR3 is TGTGCCAGCAGCGGGCTAGGTACTAGCACAGATACGCAGTATTTT. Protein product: CASSGLGTSTDTQYF.

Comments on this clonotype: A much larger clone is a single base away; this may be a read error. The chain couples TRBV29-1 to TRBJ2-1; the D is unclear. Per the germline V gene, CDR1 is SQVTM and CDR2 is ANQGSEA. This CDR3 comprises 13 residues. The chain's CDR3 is CSVRPNEYNERFF. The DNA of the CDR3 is TGCAGCGTCAGACCAAACGAGTACAATGAGCGGTTCTTC.

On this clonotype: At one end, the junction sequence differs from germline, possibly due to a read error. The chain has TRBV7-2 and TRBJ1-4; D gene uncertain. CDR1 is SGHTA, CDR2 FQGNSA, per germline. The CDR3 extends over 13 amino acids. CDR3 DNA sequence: TGTGCCAGCAGCTCACCAACTAATGAAAAACTGCTTTTT. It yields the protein CASSSPTNEKLLF.

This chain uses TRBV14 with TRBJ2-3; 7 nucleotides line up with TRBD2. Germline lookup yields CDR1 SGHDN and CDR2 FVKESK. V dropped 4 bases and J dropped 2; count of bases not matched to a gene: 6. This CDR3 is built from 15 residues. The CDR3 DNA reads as TGTGCCAGCAGCCTACGGCGGGGGAACACAGATACGCAGTATTTT. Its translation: CASSLRRGNTDTQYF. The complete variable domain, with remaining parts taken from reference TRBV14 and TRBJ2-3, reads EAGVTQFPSHSVIEKGQTVTLRCDPISGHDNLYWYRRVMGKEIKFLLHFVKESKQDESGMPNNRFLAERTGGTYSTLKVQPAELEDSGVYFCASSLRRGNTDTQYFGPGTRLTVL.

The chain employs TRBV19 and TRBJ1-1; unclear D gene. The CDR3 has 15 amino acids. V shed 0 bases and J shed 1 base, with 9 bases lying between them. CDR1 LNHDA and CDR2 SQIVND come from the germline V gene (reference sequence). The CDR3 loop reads CASSIDGHQNTEAFF. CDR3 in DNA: TGTGCCAGTAGTATAGATGGGCACCAGAACACTGAAGCTTTCTTT.

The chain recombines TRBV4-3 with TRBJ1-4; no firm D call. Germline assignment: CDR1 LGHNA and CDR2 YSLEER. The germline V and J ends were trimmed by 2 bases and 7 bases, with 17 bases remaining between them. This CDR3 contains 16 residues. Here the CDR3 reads CASSQSVISPGEKLFF. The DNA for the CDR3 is TGCGCCAGCAGCCAATCCGTCATCTCACCCGGTGAAAAACTGTTTTTT.

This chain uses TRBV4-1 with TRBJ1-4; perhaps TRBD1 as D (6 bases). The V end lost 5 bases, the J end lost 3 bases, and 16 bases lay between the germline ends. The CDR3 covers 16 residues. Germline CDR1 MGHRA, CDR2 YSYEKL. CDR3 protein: CASSATGLVANEKLFF. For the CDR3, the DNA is TGCGCCAGCAGCGCGACAGGATTGGTGGCTAATGAAAAACTGTTTTTT.

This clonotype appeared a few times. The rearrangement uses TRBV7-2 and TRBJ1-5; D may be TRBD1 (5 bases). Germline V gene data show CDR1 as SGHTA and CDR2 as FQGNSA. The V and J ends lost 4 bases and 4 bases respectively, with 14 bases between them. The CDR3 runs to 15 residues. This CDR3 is CASSSVGGENQPQHF. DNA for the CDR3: TGTGCCAGCAGCTCAGTAGGAGGGGAGAATCAGCCCCAGCATTTT.